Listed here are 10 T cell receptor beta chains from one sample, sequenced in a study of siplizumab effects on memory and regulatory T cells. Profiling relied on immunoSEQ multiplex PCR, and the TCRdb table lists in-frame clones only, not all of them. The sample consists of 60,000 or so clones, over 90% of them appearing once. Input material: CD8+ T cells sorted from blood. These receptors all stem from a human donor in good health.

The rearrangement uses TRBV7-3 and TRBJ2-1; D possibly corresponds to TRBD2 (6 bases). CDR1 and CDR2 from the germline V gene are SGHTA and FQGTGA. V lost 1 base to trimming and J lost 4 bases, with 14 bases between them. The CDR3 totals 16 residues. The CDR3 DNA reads TGTGCCAGCAGCTTAAACGTGGGAGGACCTTACAATGAGCAGTTCTTC. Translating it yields CASSLNVGGPYNEQFF.

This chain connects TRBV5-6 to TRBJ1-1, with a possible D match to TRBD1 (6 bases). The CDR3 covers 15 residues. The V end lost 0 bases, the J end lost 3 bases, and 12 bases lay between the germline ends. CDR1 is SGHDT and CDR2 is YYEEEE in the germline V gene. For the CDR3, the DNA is TGTGCCAGCAGCTTGGATGGGGGGCGGCACACTGAAGCTTTCTTT. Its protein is CASSLDGGRHTEAFF. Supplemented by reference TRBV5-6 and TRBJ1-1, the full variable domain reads DAGVTQSPTHLIKTRGQQVTLRCSPKSGHDTVSWYQQALGQGPQFIFQYYEEEERQRGNFPDRFSGHQFPNYSSELNVNALLLGDSALYLCASSLDGGRHTEAFFGQGTRLTVV.

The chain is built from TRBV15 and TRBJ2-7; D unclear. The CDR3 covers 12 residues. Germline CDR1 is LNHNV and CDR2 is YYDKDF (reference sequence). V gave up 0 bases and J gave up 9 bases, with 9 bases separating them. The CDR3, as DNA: TGTGCCACCAGCAGAGATCAGGTTGTGCAGTACTTC. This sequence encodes CATSRDQVVQYF.

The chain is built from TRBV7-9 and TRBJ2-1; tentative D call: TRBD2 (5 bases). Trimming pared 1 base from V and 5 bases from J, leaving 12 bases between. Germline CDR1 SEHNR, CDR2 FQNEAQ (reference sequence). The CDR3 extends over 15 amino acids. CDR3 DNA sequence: TGTGCCAGCAGCTTAGAGCTCCTAGCAGACAATGAGCAGTTCTTC. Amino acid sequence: CASSLELLADNEQFF.

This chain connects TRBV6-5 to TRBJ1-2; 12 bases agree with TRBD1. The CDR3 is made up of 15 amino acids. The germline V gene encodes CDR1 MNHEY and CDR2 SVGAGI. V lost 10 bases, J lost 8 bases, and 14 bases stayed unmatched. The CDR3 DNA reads TGTGCCACCAGCACGGGACAGGGGGCTCACGAGGGCTACACCTTC. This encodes CATSTGQGAHEGYTF.

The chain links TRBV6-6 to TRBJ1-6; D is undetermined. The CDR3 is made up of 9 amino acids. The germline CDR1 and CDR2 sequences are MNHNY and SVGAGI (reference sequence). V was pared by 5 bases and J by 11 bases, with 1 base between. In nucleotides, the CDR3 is TGTGCCAGCAGTCCACCCCTCCACTTT. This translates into CASSPPLHF.

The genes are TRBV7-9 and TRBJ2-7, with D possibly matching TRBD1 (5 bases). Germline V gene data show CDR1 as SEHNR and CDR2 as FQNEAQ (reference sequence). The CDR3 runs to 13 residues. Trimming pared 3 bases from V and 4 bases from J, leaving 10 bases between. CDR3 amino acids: CASSFTAGYEQYF. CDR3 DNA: TGTGCCAGCAGCTTTACAGCAGGGTACGAGCAGTACTTC.

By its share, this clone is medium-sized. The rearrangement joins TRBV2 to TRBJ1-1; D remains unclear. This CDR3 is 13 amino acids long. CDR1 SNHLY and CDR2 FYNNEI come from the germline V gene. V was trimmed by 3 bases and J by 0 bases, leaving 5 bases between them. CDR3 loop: CASSDNMNTEAFF. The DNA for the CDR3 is TGTGCCAGCAGTGATAACATGAACACTGAAGCTTTCTTT. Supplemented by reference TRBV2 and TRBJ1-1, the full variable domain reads EPEVTQTPSHQVTQMGQEVILRCVPISNHLYFYWYRQILGQKVEFLVSFYNNEISEKSEIFDDQFSVERPDGSNFTLKIRSTKLEDSAMYFCASSDNMNTEAFFGQGTRLTVV.

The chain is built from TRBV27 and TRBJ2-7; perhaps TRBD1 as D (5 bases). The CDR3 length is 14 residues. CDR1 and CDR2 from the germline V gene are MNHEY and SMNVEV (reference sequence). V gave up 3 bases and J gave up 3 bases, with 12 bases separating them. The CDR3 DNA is TGTGCCAGCAGTTTGCAGGGTAGAAGCTACGAGCAGTACTTC. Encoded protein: CASSLQGRSYEQYF.

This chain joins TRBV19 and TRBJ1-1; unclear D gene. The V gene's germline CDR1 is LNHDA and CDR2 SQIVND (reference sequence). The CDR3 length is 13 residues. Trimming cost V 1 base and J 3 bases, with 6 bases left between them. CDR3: CASSIAGHTEAFF. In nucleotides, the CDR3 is TGTGCCAGTAGTATAGCTGGGCACACTGAAGCTTTCTTT.